This is a list of T cell receptor beta chains from one sample in a study of T cell changes during pregnancy in multiple sclerosis. Data came from immunoSEQ multiplex PCR; TCRdb stores just in-frame clones and leaves some out. The table has over 90,000 clones, around nine tenths seen once; the top ten hold 0.7% to 0.9%. Specimen: peripheral blood, collected in the second trimester of pregnancy. These receptor sequences come from a female donor in good health, enrolled as a control in a pregnancy study. Both conserved end residues are part of each CDR3. Each record gives: J gene, clone size, D gene, V gene, CDR3 DNA, CDR3 protein. D genes are given only for firm matches. Size is omitted from some rows. Given values are once, few, many or a class for expanded clones.

J: TRBJ1-4
size: once
D: TRBD1
V: TRBV6-5
DNA: TGTGCCAGCAGCCCGCGACAGGGGCCGGTCGAAAAACTGTTTTTT
CDR3: CASSPRQGPVEKLFF

J: TRBJ2-6
size: .
D: .
V: TRBV19
DNA: TGTGCCAGTAGTCCCGCTAGTGTATCTGGGGCCAACGTCCTGACTTTC
CDR3: CASSPASVSGANVLTF

J: TRBJ2-3
size: .
D: TRBD2
V: TRBV5-1
DNA: TGCGCCAGCAGCGGTTTAGCGGGGGGCAGCACAGATACGCAGTATTTT
CDR3: CASSGLAGGSTDTQYF

J: TRBJ1-3
size: .
D: TRBD1
V: TRBV18
DNA: TGTGCCAGCTCACGGGACAGGGAGAGGGGAAACACCATATATTTT
CDR3: CASSRDRERGNTIYF

J: TRBJ1-3
size: .
D: .
V: TRBV7-7
DNA: TGTGCCAGCAGCCCGGACAGCTCTGGAAACACCATATATTTT
CDR3: CASSPDSSGNTIYF

J: TRBJ2-6
size: .
D: TRBD1
V: TRBV2
DNA: TGTGCCAGCAGTCTGGACAGGGCTGGGGCCAACGTCCTGACTTTC
CDR3: CASSLDRAGANVLTF

J: TRBJ2-7
size: .
D: TRBD1
V: TRBV4-1
DNA: TGCGCCAGCAGCCAAGCGACCCCCGGACAGGGATACGAGCAGTACTTC
CDR3: CASSQATPGQGYEQYF

J: TRBJ2-7
size: .
D: .
V: TRBV7-2
DNA: TGTGCCAGCAGCTTACAGGGGCTAATTGTCCACGAGCAGTACTTC
CDR3: CASSLQGLIVHEQYF

J: TRBJ2-7
size: .
D: .
V: TRBV5-1
DNA: TGCGCCAGCAGCCCAAGTTTGGGGACTTCCTACGAGCAGTACTTC
CDR3: CASSPSLGTSYEQYF

J: TRBJ1-2
size: .
D: TRBD1
V: TRBV5-1
DNA: TGCGCCAGCACCGAGACAGGGGGGAACTATGGCTACACCTTC
CDR3: CASTETGGNYGYTF

J: TRBJ1-4
size: .
D: TRBD1
V: TRBV10-1
DNA: TGCGCCGGGGCCGGGGACAGTGACCATGAAAAACTGTTTTTT
CDR3: CAGAGDSDHEKLFF

J: TRBJ2-3
size: .
D: .
V: TRBV5-1
DNA: TGCGCCAGCAGCTTGGGTAGCGTCACTAGCACAGATACGCAGTATTTT
CDR3: CASSLGSVTSTDTQYF

J: TRBJ1-5
size: .
D: TRBD1
V: TRBV27
DNA: TGTGCCAGCAGTCGGACAGGGGTCAATCAGCCCCAGCATTTT
CDR3: CASSRTGVNQPQHF

J: TRBJ1-4
size: .
D: TRBD1
V: TRBV5-3
DNA: TGTGCCAGAAGCCTCCGGGACAGGGGGCGGATTACTAATGAAAAACTGTTTTTT
CDR3: CARSLRDRGRITNEKLFF

J: TRBJ2-4
size: .
D: .
V: TRBV7-9
DNA: TGTGCCAGCAGCTTAGTGGCCCCGCTTGCCAAAAACATTCAGTACTTC
CDR3: CASSLVAPLAKNIQYF

J: TRBJ2-1
size: .
D: TRBD2
V: TRBV5-1
DNA: TGCGCCAGCAGCTTCGCTAGCGGGAGTGAGCAGTTCTTC
CDR3: CASSFASGSEQFF

J: TRBJ1-5
size: .
D: .
V: TRBV6-1
DNA: TGTGCCAGCAGTGCCGCGACAGTTAATAGCAATCAGCCCCAGCATTTT
CDR3: CASSAATVNSNQPQHF

J: TRBJ2-5
size: once
D: TRBD2
V: TRBV30
DNA: TGTGCCTGGCAGAGGCTAGCGGGAGCACAAGAGACCCAGTACTTC
CDR3: CAWQRLAGAQETQYF

J: TRBJ1-2
size: .
D: .
V: TRBV18
DNA: TGTGCCAGCTCACGGGAGGGGCCATACTATGGCTACACCTTC
CDR3: CASSREGPYYGYTF

J: TRBJ1-2
size: .
D: .
V: TRBV5-6
DNA: TGTGCCAGCAGCCCTGGACGGGAACACGCCTGGGCCTTCTATGGCTACACCTTC
CDR3: CASSPGREHAWAFYGYTF

J: TRBJ2-1
size: once
D: .
V: TRBV29-1
DNA: TGCAGCGTTGGGTTTAGGACATACAATGAGCAGTTCTTC
CDR3: CSVGFRTYNEQFF

J: TRBJ1-2
size: .
D: TRBD1
V: TRBV15
DNA: TGTGCCACCAGCAGGGAAGAGGACAGGGGAATGTATGGCTACACCTTC
CDR3: CATSREEDRGMYGYTF

J: TRBJ1-2
size: .
D: TRBD1
V: TRBV7-9
DNA: TGTGCCAGCAGCCCTACAGGGGAATATGGCTACACCTTC
CDR3: CASSPTGEYGYTF

J: TRBJ1-2
size: .
D: .
V: TRBV4-1
DNA: TGCGCCAGCAGCGCCCTCGGGGGGGAAGAGGTCTACACCTTC
CDR3: CASSALGGEEVYTF

J: TRBJ2-3
size: .
D: TRBD1
V: TRBV25-1
DNA: TGTGCCAGCAGTGGCTCTCTCGGACAGGGACCAGATACGCAGTATTTT
CDR3: CASSGSLGQGPDTQYF

J: TRBJ1-2
size: .
D: .
V: TRBV27
DNA: TGTGCCAGCAGTTTATTCGGCGGTTCTAACTATGGCTACACCTTC
CDR3: CASSLFGGSNYGYTF

J: TRBJ2-7
size: .
D: TRBD1
V: TRBV10-3
DNA: TGTGCCATCAGTTGGGACAGTTACGAGCAGTACTTC
CDR3: CAISWDSYEQYF

J: TRBJ1-2
size: .
D: .
V: TRBV20-1
DNA: TGCAGTGCTCGGGACAATCGTGGCTACACCTTC
CDR3: CSARDNRGYTF

J: TRBJ1-3
size: .
D: .
V: TRBV16
DNA: TGTGCCAGCAGCCCCACCGTAGCTGGAAACACCATATATTTT
CDR3: CASSPTVAGNTIYF

J: TRBJ2-7
size: .
D: .
V: TRBV28
DNA: TGTGCCAGCAGTTTAAAGGCAGGGGAGAGCAGAGACGAGCAGTACTTC
CDR3: CASSLKAGESRDEQYF

J: TRBJ1-2
size: .
D: TRBD1
V: TRBV28
DNA: TGTGCCAGCAGCACCCACAGGGGCGTAGGTAACTATGGCTACACCTTC
CDR3: CASSTHRGVGNYGYTF

J: TRBJ2-7
size: once
D: .
V: TRBV29-1
DNA: TGCAGCGTTTGGGGACTCCTAACCTACGAGCAGTACTTC
CDR3: CSVWGLLTYEQYF

J: TRBJ2-7
size: .
D: TRBD1
V: TRBV5-1
DNA: TGCGCCAGCAGCCCGTCGGGACAGGGGATCTACGAGCAGTACTTC
CDR3: CASSPSGQGIYEQYF

J: TRBJ2-7
size: .
D: .
V: TRBV5-1
DNA: TGCGCCAGCAGCCCTGGAGGGGGGGAATACGAGCAGTACTTC
CDR3: CASSPGGGEYEQYF

J: TRBJ2-7
size: .
D: TRBD2
V: TRBV5-1
DNA: TGCGCCAGCAGCTTGAGAGGCGGGGGAGACTACGAGCAGTACTTC
CDR3: CASSLRGGGDYEQYF

J: TRBJ1-1
size: .
D: .
V: TRBV27
DNA: TGTGCCAGCAGTCCCCAGGGGCGGATAAACACTGAAGCTTTCTTT
CDR3: CASSPQGRINTEAFF

J: TRBJ1-1
size: .
D: .
V: TRBV19
DNA: TGTGCCAGTAATTCAGACAGGCCCCTCGAGGAAGCTTTCTTT
CDR3: CASNSDRPLEEAFF

J: TRBJ2-5
size: .
D: TRBD1
V: TRBV6-5
DNA: TGTGCCAGCAGTCGACAGGGTCGGTTGATGGAGACCCAGTACTTC
CDR3: CASSRQGRLMETQYF

J: TRBJ1-3
size: .
D: .
V: TRBV2
DNA: TGTGCCAGCAGGGAAGGTGGGGGCGAAGGAAACACCATATATTTT
CDR3: CASREGGGEGNTIYF

J: TRBJ1-2
size: .
D: .
V: TRBV2
DNA: TGTGCCAGCAGTGAGGGAGAGAGCTATGGCTACACCTTC
CDR3: CASSEGESYGYTF

J: TRBJ2-7
size: .
D: .
V: TRBV11-3
DNA: TGTGCCAGCAGTCCCCAGGGCGGCTCCTACGAGCAGTACTTC
CDR3: CASSPQGGSYEQYF

J: TRBJ1-1
size: .
D: .
V: TRBV6-1
DNA: TGTGCCAGCAGTTTCAGGTTTGGCACTGAAGCTTTCTTT
CDR3: CASSFRFGTEAFF

J: TRBJ1-3
size: .
D: .
V: TRBV6-1
DNA: TGTGCCAGCAGTGAAGCGGGGAGTCGAAACACCATATATTTT
CDR3: CASSEAGSRNTIYF

J: TRBJ2-1
size: .
D: TRBD2
V: TRBV7-2
DNA: TGTGCCAGCAGCCGATTAGCGGGGGGGGCCTACAATGAGCAGTTCTTC
CDR3: CASSRLAGGAYNEQFF

J: TRBJ2-2
size: once
D: .
V: TRBV7-2
DNA: TGTGCCAGCAGCTTACGAGACTATAACACCGGGGAGCTGTTTTTT
CDR3: CASSLRDYNTGELFF

J: TRBJ1-1
size: .
D: .
V: TRBV7-7
DNA: TGTGCCAGCAGCTTAGTGAGGAACACTGAAGCTTTCTTT
CDR3: CASSLVRNTEAFF

J: TRBJ2-1
size: .
D: .
V: TRBV4-1
DNA: TGCGCCAGCAGCCAAGCGCGGACAGCGAGCTCCTACAATGAGCAGTTCTTC
CDR3: CASSQARTASSYNEQFF

J: TRBJ1-2
size: .
D: TRBD1
V: TRBV13
DNA: TGTGCCAGCAGCTCGGACAGGGGGAACTATGGCTACACCTTC
CDR3: CASSSDRGNYGYTF

J: TRBJ2-3
size: once
D: TRBD2
V: TRBV7-9
DNA: TGTGCCAGCAGCTTGGATTTAGCGGGATCCCCTGTTAGCACAGATACGCAGTATTTT
CDR3: CASSLDLAGSPVSTDTQYF

J: TRBJ2-7
size: .
D: TRBD1
V: TRBV19
DNA: TGTGCCAGTAGTAGCACCAGGGGGATTGGGGAGCAGTACTTC
CDR3: CASSSTRGIGEQYF

J: TRBJ2-1
size: .
D: .
V: TRBV28
DNA: TGTGCCAGCAGCCCCGCGGAGTCCGTCTACAATGAGCAGTTCTTC
CDR3: CASSPAESVYNEQFF

J: TRBJ1-1
size: .
D: .
V: TRBV9
DNA: TGTGCCAGCAGTGTCGACAGAGTTGAAGCAGCTTTCTTT
CDR3: CASSVDRVEAAFF

J: TRBJ2-1
size: .
D: .
V: TRBV19
DNA: TGTGCCAGTAGTTCCACTAGACCGTTCTTC
CDR3: CASSSTRPFF

J: TRBJ1-6
size: .
D: TRBD1
V: TRBV18
DNA: TGTGCCAGCTCAGTAAGGGGACAGGGGGATCTGGGTTCACCCCTCCACTTT
CDR3: CASSVRGQGDLGSPLHF

J: TRBJ2-7
size: .
D: TRBD2
V: TRBV9
DNA: TGTGCCAGCAGCCCCAGGGCGGGAGGGCCGAGGTTGGACTACGAGCAGTACTTC
CDR3: CASSPRAGGPRLDYEQYF

J: TRBJ2-1
size: .
D: TRBD1
V: TRBV25-1
DNA: TGTGCCAGCAGTGAATACGGGACAGGGTCCTACAATGAGCAGTTCTTC
CDR3: CASSEYGTGSYNEQFF

J: TRBJ2-1
size: .
D: TRBD2
V: TRBV7-9
DNA: TGTGCCAGCAGCTTAAGCGGGGGGGCGGGGAATGAGCAGTTCTTC
CDR3: CASSLSGGAGNEQFF